The present entry profiles one T cell receptor beta chain with its context. The source of the sample is a study of blood T cell repertoires in COVID-19. Study background: The samples span acute and convalescent COVID-19 from the United States, Italy and Spain.

Germline loops: CDR1 SNHLY, CDR2 FYNNEI. V lost 8 bases and J 2 bases, leaving 10 bases between the germline ends. This CDR3 contains 12 residues. Using immunoSEQ multiplex PCR, the repertoire was profiled, and TCRdb retains in-frame clones only, with some absent. The sample holds approximately 110,000 clones, about 90% seen once. The gene calls are TRBV2 and TRBJ2-7; D gene ambiguous. Sequences were obtained from peripheral blood. The sequence derives from a woman aged 45-65 years with active or convalescent COVID-19. The CDR3 loop is CASSGLPYEQYF. For the CDR3, the DNA is TGTGCCAGCTCGGGTCTTCCCTACGAGCAGTACTTC.